The sequence of this T cell receptor (beta chain) was determined in a study of blood T cell repertoires in COVID-19. This clone was detected only a few times. Data came from immunoSEQ multiplex PCR; TCRdb stores just in-frame clones and leaves some out. The data hold roughly 190,000 clones, with 76% observed a single time. Sequenced input: peripheral blood. This clonotype was sampled from a woman between 50 and 59 years old with active or convalescent COVID-19.

CDR3 loop: CASGPQGQLGSYEQYF. CDR3 nucleotides: TGTGCCAGCGGCCCTCAGGGACAGCTTGGCTCCTACGAGCAGTACTTC. The chain is built from TRBV5-5 and TRBJ2-7; 7 nucleotides align to TRBD1. The CDR3 is made up of 16 amino acids. Germline V CDR1 and CDR2: SGHKS, YYEKEE (reference sequence). With 7 bases clipped from V and 0 bases from J, the junction kept 13 bases outside the gene matches.